This T cell receptor beta chain was recovered during a study of cytomegalovirus exposure and HLA in healthy donors. Study information: Of all 400 or so donors who were genotyped, under 90% belonged to the Caucasian-associated ancestry cluster. General study points: Across donors, sequencing depth was assumed by presence/absence analyses to be roughly uniform. Earlier analysis looked at TCR beta V segments, and most were productive about 87% or about 30% of the time.

PCR primers comprised 60 Vbeta and 13 Jbeta primers. Per the authors' pipeline: Some 10 million of some 80 million unique TCR beta chains were shared, per a later count. TCRdb's table, derived via immunoSEQ multiplex PCR, lists solely in-frame clones and lacks some. V, J and clone size are taken as reported in that table, and D and trimming were inferred from the DNA itself. The table includes more than 150,000 clones, about 85% detected once. Worth noting for this clone: What it recognizes is unknown.

The trim removed 8 bases at V and 3 bases at J, leaving 6 bases unmatched. Germline lookup yields CDR1 MNHEY and CDR2 SMNVEV (reference sequence). CDR3 length equals 13 residues. This sequence originates from a man aged 50 to 60 in good health and CMV-seropositive. Material: PBMCs. The chain couples TRBV27 to TRBJ1-2; 7 bases match TRBD1. As DNA, the CDR3 is TGTGCCAGCGCTATTGACAGGGACTATGGCTACACCTTC. It specifies CASAIDRDYGYTF.